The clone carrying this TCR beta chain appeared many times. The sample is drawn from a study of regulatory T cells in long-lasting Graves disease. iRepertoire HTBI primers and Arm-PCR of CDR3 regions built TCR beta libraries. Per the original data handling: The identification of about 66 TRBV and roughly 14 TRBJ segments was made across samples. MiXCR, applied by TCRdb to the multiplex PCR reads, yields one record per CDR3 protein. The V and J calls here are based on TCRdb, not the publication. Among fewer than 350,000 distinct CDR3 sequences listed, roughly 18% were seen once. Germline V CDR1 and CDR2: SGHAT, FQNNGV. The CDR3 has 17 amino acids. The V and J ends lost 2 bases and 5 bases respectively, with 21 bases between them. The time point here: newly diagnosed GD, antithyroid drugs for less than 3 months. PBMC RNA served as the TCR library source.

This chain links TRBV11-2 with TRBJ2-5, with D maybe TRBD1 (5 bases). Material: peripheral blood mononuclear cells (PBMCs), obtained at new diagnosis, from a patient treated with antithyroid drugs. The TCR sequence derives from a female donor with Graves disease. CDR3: CASSLYRGWLGLETQYF. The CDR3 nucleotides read TGTGCCAGCAGCTTATATAGGGGTTGGCTAGGCCTGGAGACCCAGTACTTC. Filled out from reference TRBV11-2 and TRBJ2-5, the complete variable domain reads EAGVAQSPRYKIIEKRQSVAFWCNPISGHATLYWYQQILGQGPKLLIQFQNNGVVDDSQLPKDRFSAERLKGVDSTLKIQPAKLEDSAVYLCASSLYRGWLGLETQYFGPGTRLLVL.